A single sample is the source of the 18 T cell receptor beta chains below, sequenced in a study of metastatic and nonmetastatic thyroid tumors (dated by TCRdb to the early 2020s). Library prep was done by PCR. The sequencer was an Illumina HiSeq 4000. The public reads were run again by TCRdb, first through fastp at Q25 and then through MiXCR, and only productive beta chains were kept. This sample has a few thousand clones in its table, and around 21% of those were observed once. The ten largest account for less than 9.5% of the sample. None of the patients had been given any treatment before thyroid surgery. Sample: tumor tissue. These receptor sequences come from a female donor with papillary thyroid cancer or a benign thyroid nodule (not recorded which). Some clones in this sample may be carry-over from other donors' samples.

This clone is categorized as medium-sized (0.01 to 0.1%). With a much larger clone just one base away, this may be a read error. At the DNA level, this CDR3 is encoded by other sequences in the same sample as well. The gene calls are TRBV28 and TRBJ2-2; 10 bases agree with TRBD2. The CDR3 contains 16 residues. Trimming cost V 8 bases and J 4 bases; bases outside gene matches: 10. CDR1 and CDR2 (germline): MDHEN, SYDVKM. The CDR3 region has the DNA TGTGCCAGCGGGGGGCTAGCGGGAGCCGGCACCGGGGAGCTGTTTTTT. It encodes CASGGLAGAGTGELFF.

In its sample, this clone is medium-sized. The rearrangement uses TRBV2 and TRBJ2-3; no reliable D call. Germline V gives CDR1 SNHLY, CDR2 FYNNEI. This CDR3 is built from 12 residues. V was shortened by 7 bases and J by 2 bases, with 7 bases between the two germline ends. CDR3: CASTPNTDTQYF. The CDR3, as DNA: TGTGCCAGCACCCCTAACACAGATACGCAGTATTTT.

This clone was detected a few times. The genes are TRBV28 and TRBJ2-7, with a weak D call TRBD2 (6 bases). Germline V gene sequence: CDR1 MDHEN, CDR2 SYDVKM. Trimming left V 3 bases short and J 2 bases short, with 14 bases between. The CDR3 loop spans 15 amino acids. For the CDR3, the DNA is TGTGCCAGCAGTTTGCCGGGGGACTTAGCCTACGAGCAGTACTTC. It yields the protein CASSLPGDLAYEQYF.

V and J are TRBV18 and TRBJ2-3, with unresolved D. V lost 6 bases to trimming and J lost 0 bases, with 19 bases between them. Germline CDR1 is KGHSH and CDR2 is LQKENI. The CDR3 is 17 amino acids. CDR3 sequence: CASSLLKSFPSTDTQYF. In DNA, the CDR3 is TGTGCCAGCTCGCTATTGAAGAGCTTCCCTAGCACAGATACGCAGTATTTT. The whole variable domain, remainder taken from reference TRBV18 and TRBJ2-3, is NAGVMQNPRHLVRRRGQEARLRCSPMKGHSHVYWYRQLPEEGLKFMVYLQKENIIDESGMPKERFSAEFPKEGPSILRIQQVVRGDSAAYFCASSLLKSFPSTDTQYFGPGTRLTVL.

This clone came up a few times. The V and J genes are TRBV24-1 and TRBJ2-7; TRBD1 matches at 9 bases. J gave up 3 bases and V 2 bases, and 4 bases lay outside the gene matches. The CDR3 spans 15 residues. Germline values: CDR1 KGHDR, CDR2 SFDVKD. CDR3 protein: CATSDSGTGNYEQYF. CDR3 bases: TGTGCCACCAGTGATTCCGGGACAGGGAACTACGAGCAGTACTTC.

As for this clone: The junction does not match germline at one end; this may be a read error. The rearrangement uses TRBV20-1 and TRBJ1-2; D is undetermined. The CDR3 sequence is 12 residues long. CDR1 DFQATT and CDR2 SNEGSKA come from the germline V gene (reference sequence). Written as DNA, the CDR3 is TGCAGTGCTCGAGAGGGAACGGGGGGCTACACCTTC. This gives the protein CSAREGTGGYTF.

This clone was observed a few times. The V call is TRBV6-1, the J call TRBJ1-2; perhaps TRBD1 as D (5 bases). This CDR3 is built from 16 residues. Germline V gene data show CDR1 as MNHNS and CDR2 as SASEGT. The V end was cut by 2 bases, the J end by 4 bases, with 17 bases between. CDR3 sequence reads: CASSEHGGGGSYGYTF. Written as DNA, the CDR3 is TGTGCCAGCAGTGAACACGGGGGAGGCGGGAGCTATGGCTACACCTTC.

By its share, this clone is medium-sized. This may be a read error: a much more frequent sequence differs by one nucleotide. The chain has TRBV6-1 and TRBJ1-2, with 7 bases matching TRBD1. The CDR3 runs 14 residues. Germline values: CDR1 MNHNS, CDR2 SASEGT. The CDR3 nucleotides are TGTGCCAGCAGTGAAAACAGGGGCAGGTATGGCTACGCCTTC. The encoded protein is CASSENRGRYGYAF.

On this clone itself: It is likely a read error, because the conserved phenylalanine at the end of the CDR3 is missing. The DNA is omitted, as the CDR3 cannot be located on it reliably, and the CDR3 follows TCRdb's listing. The rearrangement uses TRBV7-8 and TRBJ2-6; the table's D call TRBD1 went unverified against the DNA. The CDR3 numbers 10 amino acids, ends counted. Per the germline V gene, CDR1 is SGHVS and CDR2 is FQNEAQ. CDR3 region: CASSLATSQA.

This clone was observed at least ten times. The V call is TRBV28, the J call TRBJ2-3; 11 bases align to TRBD2. Germline values: CDR1 MDHEN, CDR2 SYDVKM. Trimming took 5 bases from V and 2 from J; bases not matched to a gene: 9. The CDR3 runs 17 residues. Written as DNA, the CDR3 is TGTGCCAGCAGTACTTTAGCGGGAGGGCGGCCCACAGATACGCAGTATTTT. Translated: CASSTLAGGRPTDTQYF.

The chain combines TRBV12-3 or TRBV12-4 with TRBJ2-2; D gene uncertain. The CDR3 sequence is 13 residues long. The V end was cut by 2 bases, the J end by 4 bases, with 5 bases between. The CDR3 nucleotides are TGTGCCAGCAGTTTACAGGCCACCGGGGAGCTGTTTTTT. Protein product: CASSLQATGELFF.

The chain joins TRBV11-3 to TRBJ2-1, with D maybe TRBD2 (6 bases). This CDR3 region has 12 residues. Trimming took 6 bases from V and 9 from J, leaving 12 bases between them. Germline CDR1 reads SGHNT; CDR2 reads YENEEA. CDR3 region: CASRSTSPEQFF. The CDR3 DNA reads as TGTGCCAGCAGGTCGACTAGTCCTGAGCAGTTCTTC.

By share of the sample, this clone is medium-sized (0.01 to 0.1%). The chain uses TRBV28 and TRBJ2-4; TRBD1 is a possible D gene (6 bases). CDR1 is MDHEN and CDR2 is SYDVKM in the germline V gene. The length of the CDR3 is 17 residues. The V and J ends lost 1 base and 0 bases respectively, with 13 bases between them. The CDR3 loop reads CASSLSRTDLAKNIQYF. The CDR3 nucleotides read TGTGCCAGCAGTTTATCCCGGACAGATCTAGCCAAAAACATTCAGTACTTC.

In its sample, this clone ranks as medium-sized. The chain is built from TRBV20-1 and TRBJ2-2, with 10 positions matching TRBD1. This CDR3 has 13 residues. The V and J ends lost 6 bases and 5 bases, in that order; junction bases with no gene match: 3. Per germline, CDR1 DFQATT and CDR2 SNEGSKA (reference sequence). CDR3 sequence: CSADRGHTGELFF. CDR3 nucleotides: TGCAGTGCCGACAGGGGGCATACCGGGGAGCTGTTTTTT.

This clone is large in the sample. The chain recombines TRBV6-4 with TRBJ2-2; D possibly matches TRBD1 or TRBD2 (5 bases each). CDR1 is MRHNA and CDR2 is SNTAGT in the germline V gene. This CDR3 has 16 residues. V dropped 2 bases and J dropped 1 base, with 11 bases sitting between them. The CDR3 DNA follows: TGTGCCAGCAGTGACACGGCAGGGAGGAACACCGGGGAGCTGTTTTTT. It yields the protein CASSDTAGRNTGELFF.

In its sample, this clone was seen a few times. The chain couples TRBV6-1 to TRBJ2-7, with 11 positions matching TRBD2. The CDR3 covers 12 residues. Looked up from germline, CDR1 is MNHNS and CDR2 is SASEGT. The junction had 3 bases not matched to a gene; V was cut back by 5 bases and J by 9 bases. In DNA form, the CDR3 reads TGTGCCAGCAGTCAAACTAGCGGGGGGCAGTACTTC. This codes for CASSQTSGGQYF.

This clone was seen a few times. This chain connects TRBV28 to TRBJ1-1; maybe TRBD1 (5 bases). V lost 11 bases and J 4 bases, leaving 11 bases between the germline ends. This CDR3 contains 11 residues. Germline lookup yields CDR1 MDHEN and CDR2 SYDVKM. Here the CDR3 reads CACQRGTEAFF. Written as DNA, the CDR3 is TGTGCCTGCCAAAGGGGCACTGAAGCTTTCTTT.

The chain uses TRBV11-2 and TRBJ2-6, with a tentative D call TRBD1 (5 bases). Germline CDR1 is SGHAT and CDR2 is FQNNGV. The germline V and J ends were trimmed by 0 bases and 2 bases, with 11 bases remaining between them. The CDR3 sequence is 17 residues long. CDR3 sequence reads: CASSLDVQAAGANVLTF. The CDR3 DNA follows: TGTGCCAGCAGCTTAGACGTACAGGCCGCTGGGGCCAACGTCCTGACTTTC.